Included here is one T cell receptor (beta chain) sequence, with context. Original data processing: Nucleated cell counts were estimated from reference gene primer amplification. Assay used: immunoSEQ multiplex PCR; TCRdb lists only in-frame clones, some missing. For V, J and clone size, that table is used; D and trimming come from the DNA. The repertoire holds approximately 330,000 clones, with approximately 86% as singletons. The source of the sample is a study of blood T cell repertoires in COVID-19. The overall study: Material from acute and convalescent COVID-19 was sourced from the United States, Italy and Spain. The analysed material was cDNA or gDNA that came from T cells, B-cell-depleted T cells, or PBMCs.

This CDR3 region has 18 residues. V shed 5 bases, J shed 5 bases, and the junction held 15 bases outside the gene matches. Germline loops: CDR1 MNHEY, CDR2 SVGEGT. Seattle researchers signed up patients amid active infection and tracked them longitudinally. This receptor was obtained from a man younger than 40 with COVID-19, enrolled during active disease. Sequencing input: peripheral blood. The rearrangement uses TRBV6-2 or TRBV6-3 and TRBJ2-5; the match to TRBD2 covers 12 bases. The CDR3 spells CASSGGPLAGGRGETQYF. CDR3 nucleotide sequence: TGTGCCAGCAGTGGGGGCCCACTAGCGGGAGGCCGGGGGGAGACCCAGTACTTC.